Listed here are 25 T cell receptor beta chains from one sample, sequenced in a study of blood T cell repertoires in COVID-19. The method was immunoSEQ multiplex PCR; TCRdb's version includes in-frame clones alone and lacks a portion of them. Of under 200,000 clones in the sample, about 80% were seen once. Material: peripheral blood. All receptors come from a human donor in a cohort sampled during active COVID-19.

The rearrangement uses TRBV4-1 and TRBJ2-7; D is perhaps TRBD1 (6 bases). V shed 0 bases and J shed 4 bases, with 10 bases lying between them. Germline V gene lookup returns CDR1 MGHRA and CDR2 YSYEKL. The CDR3 length is 14 residues. CDR3: CASSQEGQTYEQYF. Here the CDR3 DNA reads TGCGCCAGCAGCCAAGAGGGACAAACTTACGAGCAGTACTTC.

The chain joins TRBV24-1 to TRBJ2-7, with 11 bases lining up with TRBD1. Germline CDR1 is KGHDR and CDR2 is SFDVKD. CDR3 size: 15 residues. Trimming cost V 3 bases and J 5 bases; bases outside gene matches: 5. The CDR3 protein is CATSDTPDRGHEQYF. The CDR3 DNA sequence: TGTGCCACCAGTGATACCCCGGACAGGGGGCACGAGCAGTACTTC.

The chain combines TRBV18 with TRBJ1-1, with D possibly TRBD1 on 5 matching bases. Trimming removed 1 base at V and 4 bases at J, with 16 bases between. Per germline, CDR1 KGHSH and CDR2 LQKENI. The CDR3 length is 16 residues. CDR3 amino acids: CASSPLGGGGGTEAFF. The CDR3 DNA reads as TGTGCCAGCTCACCACTCGGGGGTGGTGGGGGCACTGAAGCTTTCTTT.

V is TRBV7-8 and J is TRBJ1-5; TRBD1 agrees at 7 bases. The V gene's germline CDR1 is SGHVS and CDR2 FQNEAQ. J gave up 4 bases and V 6 bases, and 9 bases lay outside the gene matches. The CDR3 covers 15 residues. The CDR3: CASRSTGFGNQPQHF. The CDR3 DNA reads as TGTGCCAGCAGATCGACAGGGTTTGGGAATCAGCCCCAGCATTTT.

The chain joins TRBV3-1 (or the pseudogene TRBV3-2) to TRBJ2-7; maybe TRBD2 (5 bases). Germline lookup yields CDR1 LGHDT and CDR2 YNNKEL (reference sequence). The ends were cut back, 1 base at V and 0 bases at J, with 10 bases in the middle. The CDR3 is made up of 15 amino acids. The CDR3 DNA reads TGTGCCAGCAGCCAAGTTCTGGACTTCTCCTACGAGCAGTACTTC. Protein product: CASSQVLDFSYEQYF.

J is TRBJ2-7 and V is TRBV10-3, with D tentatively TRBD1 (6 bases). CDR1 ENHRY and CDR2 SYGVKD come from the germline V gene. The CDR3 sequence is 15 residues long. The V and J ends lost 7 bases and 2 bases respectively, with 18 bases between them. CDR3 sequence reads: CAITPGTYSTYEQYF. In nucleotides, the CDR3 is TGTGCCATCACCCCCGGGACATATAGTACCTACGAGCAGTACTTC.

V and J are TRBV24-1 and TRBJ2-7; the D gene is possibly TRBD2 (5 bases). This CDR3 has 14 amino acids. Germline V gene sequence: CDR1 KGHDR, CDR2 SFDVKD. Trimming removed 7 bases from V and 6 bases from J, with 18 bases in between. CDR3 protein: CATSSEGGTREQYF. CDR3 DNA: TGTGCCACCAGCTCTGAGGGTGGTACCCGCGAGCAGTACTTC.

The rearrangement uses TRBV2 and TRBJ2-1; TRBD2 might be the D (6 bases). The CDR3 is made up of 15 amino acids. V shed 6 bases and J shed 4 bases, with 16 bases lying between them. Germline CDR1 SNHLY, CDR2 FYNNEI. CDR3 sequence (DNA): TGTGCCAGCAGGTCGAGTAGCGGTAATTACAATGAGCAGTTCTTC. This sequence encodes CASRSSSGNYNEQFF.

The V call is TRBV3-1 (or the pseudogene TRBV3-2), the J call TRBJ1-4, with TRBD1 matching over 7 bases. Germline V gene lookup returns CDR1 LGHDT and CDR2 YNNKEL (reference sequence). The CDR3 runs to 16 residues. V shed 3 bases and J 0 bases; nucleotides not matched to a gene: 4. In DNA form, the CDR3 reads TGTGCCAGCAGCCAGGGACAGCTTTCAACTAATGAAAAACTGTTTTTT. Translating it yields CASSQGQLSTNEKLFF.

The chain carries TRBV10-1 and TRBJ2-7; 7 bases line up with TRBD2. CDR3 length equals 13 residues. V lost 0 bases and J lost 6; bases outside the gene matches: 2. Germline loops: CDR1 WNHNN, CDR2 SYGVQD (reference sequence). The chain's CDR3 is CASSESSSGEQYF. CDR3 nucleotide sequence: TGCGCCAGCAGTGAGTCCTCTAGCGGCGAGCAGTACTTC.

The chain couples TRBV4-1 to TRBJ2-7; 8 nucleotides agree with TRBD2. J lost 2 bases, V lost 0 bases, and 6 bases had no gene match. Germline CDR1 reads MGHRA; CDR2 reads YSYEKL. This CDR3 contains 16 residues. The DNA of the CDR3 is TGCGCCAGCAGCCAAGATTCCACTAGCGGAACCTACGAGCAGTACTTC. Encoded protein: CASSQDSTSGTYEQYF.

This clone was observed a few times. DNA for the CDR3: TGTGCCAGCAGTTACTCGGGAGCTTTCGCACACGAGCAGTACTTC. Amino acids: CASSYSGAFAHEQYF. The V call is TRBV6-5, the J call TRBJ2-7; D possibly corresponds to TRBD2 (5 bases). The ends were cut back, 0 bases at V and 5 bases at J, with 14 bases in the middle. CDR3 size: 15 residues. Germline assignment: CDR1 MNHEY and CDR2 SVGAGI.

The V call is TRBV9, the J call TRBJ2-7; D may be TRBD1 (5 bases). The germline V gene encodes CDR1 SGDLS and CDR2 YYNGEE. The length of the CDR3 is 14 residues. V dropped 4 bases and J dropped 4 bases, with 15 bases sitting between them. The CDR3 region is CASSSRQNDYEQYF. CDR3 DNA sequence: TGTGCCAGCAGCTCCAGACAGAACGATTACGAGCAGTACTTC. Together with reference TRBV9 and TRBJ2-7, the CDR3 gives the full variable domain: DSGVTQTPKHLITATGQRVTLRCSPRSGDLSVYWYQQSLDQGLQFLIQYYNGEERAKGNILERFSAQQFPDLHSELNLSSLELGDSALYFCASSSRQNDYEQYFGPGTRLTVT.

This chain joins TRBV4-1 and TRBJ2-7, with D possibly TRBD1 on 6 matching bases. Germline V gene data show CDR1 as MGHRA and CDR2 as YSYEKL. V was cut by 2 bases and J by 6 bases, with 20 bases left in between. The length of the CDR3 is 16 residues. This CDR3 is CASSQSTGSLPTEQYF. Here the CDR3 DNA reads TGCGCCAGCAGCCAATCGACAGGAAGTCTTCCTACCGAGCAGTACTTC.

The V gene is TRBV4-1, the J gene TRBJ2-1; 9 bases are a match to TRBD1. This CDR3 is built from 17 residues. V was pared by 7 bases and J by 5 bases, with 15 bases of the junction left unmatched. CDR1 is MGHRA, CDR2 YSYEKL, per germline. As DNA, the CDR3 is TGCGCCAGCACCCCATATCTCGCGGGACAGGGCAACAATGAGCAGTTCTTC. Residues: CASTPYLAGQGNNEQFF.

The chain employs TRBV5-5 and TRBJ2-7; TRBD1 aligns across 7 bases. The V and J ends lost 6 bases and 2 bases, in that order; junction bases with no gene match: 8. The CDR3 contains 14 residues. Germline values: CDR1 SGHKS, CDR2 YYEKEE (reference sequence). CDR3 sequence reads: CASTYPGQTYEQYF. For the CDR3, the DNA is TGTGCCAGCACCTACCCGGGACAGACCTACGAGCAGTACTTC.

The rearrangement joins TRBV2 to TRBJ2-5, with 13 bases fitting TRBD2. The V gene end was trimmed by 6 bases and the J gene end by 2 bases; junction bases not matched to a gene: 3. There are 15 residues in the CDR3. From germline, CDR1 is SNHLY and CDR2 FYNNEI. In DNA form, the CDR3 reads TGTGCCAGCAGCGAGGGACTAGCGGGGCAAGAGACCCAGTACTTC. Its protein product is CASSEGLAGQETQYF.

The rearrangement uses TRBV27 and TRBJ2-7, with D perhaps TRBD1 (5 bases). The CDR3 has 15 amino acids. V dropped 2 bases and J dropped 2 bases, with 13 bases sitting between them. CDR1 is MNHEY, CDR2 SMNVEV, per germline (reference sequence). The CDR3 loop reads CASSLTGQGPYEQYF. As DNA, the CDR3 is TGTGCCAGCAGTTTAACCGGGCAGGGCCCCTACGAGCAGTACTTC.

Only a few counts were recorded for this clone. This sequence joins TRBV4-3 and TRBJ2-3; 9 bases agree with TRBD2. Trimming took 4 bases from V and 1 from J; bases not matched to a gene: 9. The germline CDR1 and CDR2 sequences are LGHNA and YSLEER. This CDR3 region has 17 residues. The CDR3 coding sequence is TGCGCCAGCAGCCCAGCCCCGGCTAGCGGGGGCACAGATACGCAGTATTTT. Translating gives CASSPAPASGGTDTQYF.

J is TRBJ1-3 and V is TRBV7-2; perhaps TRBD1 as D (5 bases). CDR3 size: 14 residues. The germline CDR1 and CDR2 sequences are SGHTA and FQGNSA. Trimming took off 5 bases at V and 0 bases at J, with 8 bases between the two ends. Here the CDR3 reads CASSADISGNTIYF. The CDR3 bases are TGTGCCAGCAGCGCGGACATCTCTGGAAACACCATATATTTT.

This clone was picked up a small number of times. For the CDR3, the DNA is TGTGCCAGCAGTGGACCGGGGAACTACGAGCAGTACTTC. Translating gives CASSGPGNYEQYF. The rearrangement uses TRBV2 and TRBJ2-7, with D possibly TRBD2 on 5 matching bases. In germline, CDR1 is SNHLY, CDR2 FYNNEI. The CDR3 is 13 amino acids. Trimming took off 4 bases at V and 3 bases at J, with 10 bases between the two ends.

This clone was found a few times. J is TRBJ2-5 and V is TRBV6-5; a possible D gene is TRBD2 (5 bases). The V and J ends lost 0 bases and 10 bases respectively, with 18 bases between them. Germline assignment: CDR1 MNHEY and CDR2 SVGAGI. The CDR3 totals 15 residues. For the CDR3, the DNA is TGTGCCAGCAGTTACTCGAGCCTCCCAGGAGGTAGCCAGTACTTC. It specifies CASSYSSLPGGSQYF.

This rearrangement joins TRBV21-1 to TRBJ2-1; TRBD2, the table's D call, lacks a check against the DNA. TRBV21-1 is classified as a pseudogene. CDR3 length: 15 amino acids. DNA of the CDR3: TGTGCCAGCAGCAAATCGGCCGCAGGAGGGGATGAGCAGTTCTTC. The encoded protein is CASSKSAAGGDEQFF.

V and J are TRBV13 and TRBJ1-6, with D maybe TRBD1 (5 bases). Trimming shortened V by 0 bases and J by 5 bases, and 8 bases separated the two germline ends. CDR3 length equals 15 residues. CDR1 and CDR2 (germline): PRHDT, FYEKMQ (reference sequence). The CDR3 DNA follows: TGTGCCAGCAGCTTAGGGCGGGGGGATAATTCACCCCTCCACTTT. Translated, it gives CASSLGRGDNSPLHF.

This chain joins TRBV13 and TRBJ2-5; 9 bases line up with TRBD2. CDR3 length: 14 amino acids. Trimming took 4 bases from V and 4 from J; bases not matched to a gene: 4. Germline CDR1 and CDR2: PRHDT and FYEKMQ (reference sequence). The CDR3 protein is CASSYLAGAETQYF. CDR3 nucleotides: TGTGCCAGCAGCTATTTAGCGGGAGCAGAGACCCAGTACTTC.